The present T cell receptor beta chain was sequenced within a study of vaccination and CD4 T cells after COVID-19. Treatment indicated: roughly ten-day PBMC culture with coronavirus spike peptide pools or control peptides (ViraFEST assay). The Oncomine TCR Beta short-read assay sequenced DNA from cultured CD4+ T cells. Using its own MiXCR run on the PCR reads, TCRdb lists one record per CDR3 protein. The data hold 20,000 to 25,000 distinct CDR3 sequences, with 70% observed a single time. The CDR3 totals 17 residues. Germline lookup yields CDR1 SEHNR and CDR2 FQNEAQ (reference sequence). Trimming removed 5 bases from V and 4 bases from J, with 23 bases in between. With regard to this clonotype: Its antigen is not known.

This TCR was recovered from a human donor who had recovered from COVID-19. V usage is TRBV7-9 and J usage is TRBJ2-5; D is possibly TRBD2 (5 bases). Specimen: CD4+ T cells from blood, cultured in vitro. CDR3 protein: CASSLPRAGVKLETQYF. CDR3 DNA sequence: TGTGCCAGCAGCCTACCTCGGGCGGGCGTAAAATTAGAGACCCAGTACTTC.